The present entry profiles one T cell receptor (beta chain) with its context. The antigen remains unidentified. These data originate in a study of siplizumab effects on memory and regulatory T cells. Whole-study findings and limits: It was not possible to assign a naive or memory phenotype to roughly 80-96% of proliferating CD4+ or CD8+ clones.

TCR templates numbering 90,000 to 100,000 were assayed per sample. This table comes from immunoSEQ multiplex PCR, and its TCRdb copy is limited to in-frame clones, with some not included. The sample contains some 99,000 clones, 92% of which appear only once. Sequencing was done on a sample of Tregs sorted from blood. This sequence originates from a human donor in good health.

For the CDR3, the DNA is TGTGCCAGCAGTGCGAACAGGGGGCCCTACGAGCAGTACTTC. Translating it yields CASSANRGPYEQYF. The chain is built from TRBV6-5 and TRBJ2-7; 9 bases are a match to TRBD1. Germline V lookup: CDR1 MNHEY, CDR2 SVGAGI. The V segment lost 5 bases and the J segment 2 bases; nucleotides outside the gene matches: 4. The CDR3 totals 14 residues.